The present T cell receptor (beta chain) was sequenced within a study of monozygotic twins with inflammatory bowel disease. Germline CDR1 MNHEY, CDR2 SMNVEV (reference sequence). The CDR3 is 16 residues long. Reanalyzing the 5' RACE reads, TCRdb keeps one entry per CDR3 protein, without DNA. Its clone listing holds tens of thousands of distinct CDR3 sequences. The genes are TRBV27 and TRBJ2-5; the D call from TCRdb, TRBD1, cannot be confirmed without DNA. Material for sequencing was blood. The TCR comes from a human donor with ulcerative colitis or Crohn's disease, or a healthy co-twin of an affected twin (not recorded which). This CDR3 reads CASSLSPGTGQETQYF.